This entry lists 16 T cell receptor beta chains sequenced from one sample in a study of blood T cell repertoires in COVID-19. The assay was immunoSEQ multiplex PCR, and TCRdb's table has in-frame clones only and misses some. The sample shows some 420,000 clones, around 91% of them seen only once. Material: PBMCs or T cells enriched from blood (not recorded which). These receptor sequences come from a man aged 30 to 39 who had recovered from COVID-19.

The chain is built from TRBV2 and TRBJ1-1, with D possibly matching TRBD1 (6 bases). This CDR3 has 13 amino acids. Germline values: CDR1 SNHLY, CDR2 FYNNEI. V was trimmed by 10 bases and J by 0 bases, leaving 12 bases between them. The CDR3 reads CAITGHLNTEAFF. The DNA for the CDR3 is TGTGCCATTACAGGGCACCTGAACACTGAAGCTTTCTTT. The complete variable domain, with remaining parts taken from reference TRBV2 and TRBJ1-1, reads EPEVTQTPSHQVTQMGQEVILRCVPISNHLYFYWYRQILGQKVEFLVSFYNNEISEKSEIFDDQFSVERPDGSNFTLKIRSTKLEDSAMYFCAITGHLNTEAFFGQGTRLTVV.

V usage is TRBV6-6 and J usage is TRBJ1-5; D is uncertain. This CDR3 is built from 12 residues. Germline loops: CDR1 MNHNY, CDR2 SVGAGI (reference sequence). Trimming removed 4 bases from V and 3 bases from J, with 4 bases in between. This CDR3 is CASSSFNQPQHF. The CDR3 DNA reads as TGTGCCAGCAGTTCCTTCAATCAGCCCCAGCATTTT.

The chain is built from TRBV7-2 and TRBJ1-6; D is unclear. Germline V gene sequence: CDR1 SGHTA, CDR2 FQGNSA. Trimming left V 1 base short and J 2 bases short, with 9 bases between. This CDR3 is built from 16 residues. CDR3: CASSLDSRPYNSPLHF. The DNA for the CDR3 is TGTGCCAGCAGCTTAGACAGCAGGCCCTATAATTCACCCCTCCACTTT.

This chain uses TRBV7-8 with TRBJ2-7; 7 positions match TRBD1. Germline V gene data show CDR1 as SGHVS and CDR2 as FQNEAQ. The length of the CDR3 is 14 residues. V trimming: 3 bases; J trimming: 2 bases; junction bases outside the gene matches: 4. In nucleotides, the CDR3 is TGTGCCAGCAGCTTGGGACAGCGTACCTACGAGCAGTACTTC. This translates into CASSLGQRTYEQYF.

The V and J genes are TRBV27 and TRBJ1-1, with D tentatively TRBD1 (5 bases). This CDR3 comprises 14 residues. The V end was cut by 3 bases, the J end by 4 bases, with 12 bases between. CDR1 and CDR2 from the germline V gene are MNHEY and SMNVEV (reference sequence). The CDR3 loop is CASSLSSQGTEAFF. CDR3 nucleotide sequence: TGTGCCAGCAGTTTGTCCAGCCAGGGCACTGAAGCTTTCTTT.

This clone was seen a handful of times. CDR3: CAWSYDRNYEQYF. In nucleotides, the CDR3 is TGTGCCTGGAGTTATGACAGGAACTACGAGCAGTACTTC. V usage is TRBV30 and J usage is TRBJ2-7; possible D gene TRBD1, 6 bases. Germline loops: CDR1 GTSNPN, CDR2 SVGIG (reference sequence). The CDR3 has 13 residues. V shed 2 bases and J shed 3 bases, with 11 bases lying between them.

The rearrangement links TRBV5-1 to TRBJ2-1; 11 bases line up with TRBD2. This CDR3 is built from 17 residues. CDR1 is SGHRS, CDR2 YFSETQ, per germline. J gave up 0 bases and V 4 bases, and 6 bases lay outside the gene matches. The CDR3 loop is CASSQRLAGPSYNEQFF. The CDR3 nucleotides read TGCGCCAGCAGCCAACGACTAGCGGGACCCTCCTACAATGAGCAGTTCTTC.

The chain is built from TRBV27 and TRBJ1-2; perhaps TRBD1 as D (6 bases). The CDR3 has 15 residues. V was trimmed by 0 bases and J by 1 base, leaving 9 bases between them. Looked up from germline, CDR1 is MNHEY and CDR2 is SMNVEV (reference sequence). In nucleotides, the CDR3 is TGTGCCAGCAGTTTATCGGGGACAAGTAACTATGGCTACACCTTC. Amino acid sequence: CASSLSGTSNYGYTF.

The chain carries TRBV28 and TRBJ1-5, with D tentatively TRBD1 (5 bases). The ends were cut back, 1 base at V and 5 bases at J, with 9 bases in the middle. Per germline, CDR1 MDHEN and CDR2 SYDVKM. The CDR3 has 14 amino acids. CDR3 bases: TGTGCCAGCAGTTTATCCGGGGACTATCAGCCCCAGCATTTT. It translates to CASSLSGDYQPQHF.

V and J are TRBV2 and TRBJ1-1, with a tentative D call TRBD1 (6 bases). Germline V gene data show CDR1 as SNHLY and CDR2 as FYNNEI. Trimming removed 6 bases at V and 10 bases at J, with 15 bases between. CDR3 length: 12 amino acids. As DNA, the CDR3 is TGTGCCAGCAGCCGGGACACGCCTGGAGCTTTCTTT. Its translation: CASSRDTPGAFF.

To note about this clone: The junction differs from germline at one of its ends, possibly a read error. The J gene is TRBJ1-5, the V gene TRBV24-1; D perhaps matches TRBD1 (5 bases). CDR3 size: 13 residues. The germline V gene has CDR1 KGHDR and CDR2 SFDVKD. The CDR3: CATSEDSSQPQHF. In DNA, the CDR3 is TGTGCCACCAGTGAAGACAGCAGTCAGCCCCAGCATTTT.

The V gene is TRBV30, the J gene TRBJ2-1; 8 bases agree with TRBD1. CDR3 length: 15 residues. Germline CDR1 GTSNPN, CDR2 SVGIG (reference sequence). V shed 0 bases, J shed 7 bases, and the junction held 8 bases outside the gene matches. The CDR3 protein is CAWSVGQGASNEQFF. The CDR3 DNA follows: TGTGCCTGGAGTGTCGGCCAGGGGGCGTCTAATGAGCAGTTCTTC.

The chain's CDR3 is CASSFIPSDTSPPHEQFF. The CDR3 DNA reads TGTGCCAGCAGCTTTATACCCTCCGACACTAGCCCCCCCCATGAGCAGTTCTTC. The rearrangement links TRBV7-3 to TRBJ2-1, with D maybe TRBD2 (6 bases). V was clipped by 3 bases and J by 8 bases, with 26 bases between them. The V gene's germline CDR1 is SGHTA and CDR2 FQGTGA. The CDR3 is 18 residues long.

V is TRBV19 and J is TRBJ1-2; D remains unclear. With 8 bases removed from V and 2 bases from J, the gap between germline ends came to 6 bases. The CDR3 consists of 11 residues. Germline CDR1 is LNHDA and CDR2 is SQIVND (reference sequence). CDR3 region: CASSENYGYTF. The CDR3 DNA reads TGTGCCAGTTCAGAAAACTATGGCTACACCTTC.

The chain links TRBV12-3 or TRBV12-4 to TRBJ1-1; weak D call: TRBD1 (6 bases). The CDR3 loop spans 13 amino acids. Trimming left V 3 bases short and J 5 bases short, with 10 bases between. The CDR3, as DNA: TGTGCCAGCAGTTTCAAAGGGGGTACTGAAGCTTTCTTT. Amino acid sequence: CASSFKGGTEAFF.

The chain's CDR3 is CASSPGTGSYEQYF. DNA of the CDR3: TGTGCCAGCAGTCCCGGGACAGGGTCCTACGAGCAGTACTTC. This chain joins TRBV6-6 and TRBJ2-7; 9 nucleotides agree with TRBD1. Unmatched junction bases numbered 3, after V lost 5 bases and J lost 1 base. Germline V CDR1 and CDR2: MNHNY, SVGAGI (reference sequence). The CDR3 has 14 residues.